This record looks at one T cell receptor beta chain sequence and its context. CDR3 length equals 17 residues. Germline-derived CDR1 and CDR2 are MDHEN and SYDVKM. V was shortened by 3 bases and J by 0 bases, with 15 bases between the two germline ends. This sample was included in a study of blood T cell repertoires in COVID-19. Cohort 3 recovered donors had two negative PCRs, clearance, or symptom resolution. The data were produced by immunoSEQ multiplex PCR, yet TCRdb's version contains in-frame clones alone and is incomplete. The table includes 330,000 or so clones, 92% detected once. The sequenced material came from PBMCs or T cells enriched from blood (not recorded which). The chain employs TRBV28 and TRBJ1-5; no reliable D call. This receptor was obtained from a woman in her thirties who had recovered from COVID-19. The CDR3 DNA is TGTGCCAGCAGTTTTTATCCAGAGGTTTATAGCAATCAGCCCCAGCATTTT. This gives the protein CASSFYPEVYSNQPQHF.